The 23 T cell receptor beta chains given below trace back to one sample, sequenced in a study of blood T cell repertoires in COVID-19 (dated by TCRdb to between 2020 and 2021). Library method: the immunoSEQ multiplex PCR assay. The source is immuneACCESS, and TCRdb retained only in-frame sequences with V and J called. Part of the clones is not carried over; for the studies checked, unresolved V genes explain less than half of this, and the remainder is unexplained. For this sample the table gives approximately 290,000 clones, of which about 86% were detected only once. In total, the top ten clones hold 15% to 17% of the sample. The sample was peripheral blood. These receptor sequences come from a person aged 70 to 85 with COVID-19, enrolled during active disease.

This chain joins TRBV2 and TRBJ2-5; TRBD2 aligns across 12 bases. Germline values: CDR1 SNHLY, CDR2 FYNNEI. The CDR3 spans 16 residues. J lost 5 bases, V lost 2 bases, and 6 bases had no gene match. The chain's CDR3 is CASSERLAGVGETQYF. In nucleotides, the CDR3 is TGTGCCAGCAGTGAAAGACTAGCGGGAGTTGGCGAGACCCAGTACTTC.

The chain has TRBV28 and TRBJ1-5, with TRBD1 matching over 7 bases. This CDR3 contains 15 residues. The V gene's germline CDR1 is MDHEN and CDR2 SYDVKM. The V and J ends lost 5 bases and 4 bases, in that order; junction bases with no gene match: 8. The CDR3 region is CASSPPGTANQPQHF. The CDR3 DNA is TGTGCCAGCAGTCCACCCGGGACAGCAAATCAGCCCCAGCATTTT.

The V gene is TRBV11-2, the J gene TRBJ2-3; 11 nucleotides match TRBD2. Germline assignment: CDR1 SGHAT and CDR2 FQNNGV. V shed 5 bases and J 6 bases; nucleotides not matched to a gene: 19. The CDR3 spans 19 residues. As DNA, the CDR3 is TGTGCCAGCAGCCCCCCAAGGAGTATGGGACTAGCGGTGTTGGATACGCAGTATTTT. Amino acid sequence: CASSPPRSMGLAVLDTQYF.

The chain is built from TRBV19 and TRBJ2-5; 9 nucleotides align to TRBD1. V lost 9 bases to trimming and J lost 4 bases; unmatched junction nucleotides: 9. CDR1 is LNHDA, CDR2 SQIVND, per germline (reference sequence). This CDR3 region has 14 residues. DNA for the CDR3: TGTGCCAGCCGAACAGGGGGCAAGGGAGAGACCCAGTACTTC. Translating gives CASRTGGKGETQYF.

This clone has just one count. This chain links TRBV4-1 with TRBJ1-2; unclear D gene. In germline, CDR1 is MGHRA, CDR2 YSYEKL. The CDR3 has 15 amino acids. Trimming cost V 4 bases and J 0 bases, with 12 bases left between them. CDR3 amino acids: CASSPRLIANYGYTF. CDR3 DNA: TGCGCCAGCAGCCCTCGACTGATAGCTAACTATGGCTACACCTTC.

V usage is TRBV3-1 (or the pseudogene TRBV3-2) and J usage is TRBJ1-1; possibly TRBD1 for D (6 bases). This CDR3 is built from 14 residues. Germline CDR1 is LGHDT and CDR2 is YNNKEL (reference sequence). The V end was cut by 4 bases, the J end by 1 base, with 10 bases between. CDR3 protein: CASSLGGKNTEAFF. The CDR3 nucleotides read TGTGCCAGCAGCCTAGGGGGAAAGAACACTGAAGCTTTCTTT.

This sequence joins TRBV7-3 and TRBJ2-1; 10 nucleotides agree with TRBD1. Losses at the gene ends were 5 bases for V and 7 bases for J; bases not matched to a gene: 8. This CDR3 contains 15 residues. CDR1 is SGHTA and CDR2 is FQGTGA in the germline V gene. In DNA form, the CDR3 reads TGTGCCAGCAGCCTGGGGACAGGGGTAAGGAATGAGCAGTTCTTC. Amino acids: CASSLGTGVRNEQFF.

In DNA, the CDR3 is TGTGCCAGCAGCTTAATGGCTAGCGGGGGCTACAATGAGCAGTTCTTC. Translation: CASSLMASGGYNEQFF. The J gene is TRBJ2-1, the V gene TRBV7-3; 10 bases align to TRBD2. This CDR3 has 16 amino acids. V lost 1 base, J lost 3 bases, and 3 bases stayed unmatched. Germline lookup yields CDR1 SGHTA and CDR2 FQGTGA. The entire variable domain, with the rest obtained from reference TRBV7-3 and TRBJ2-1, is as follows: GAGVSQTPSNKVTEKGKYVELRCDPISGHTALYWYRQSLGQGPEFLIYFQGTGAADDSGLPNDRFFAVRPEGSVSTLKIQRTERGDSAVYLCASSLMASGGYNEQFFGPGTRLTVL.

CDR3 DNA sequence: TGTGCCAGCAGCTTACAGGGACAGCCCTATAGCAATCAGCCCCAGCATTTT. This codes for CASSLQGQPYSNQPQHF. The V call is TRBV7-8, the J call TRBJ1-5, with TRBD1 identical over 7 bases. Germline CDR1 is SGHVS and CDR2 is FQNEAQ. V was clipped by 2 bases and J by 0 bases; unmatched bases: 7. The CDR3 extends over 17 amino acids.

V and J are TRBV29-1 and TRBJ1-2; D gene unclear. V was clipped by 2 bases and J by 2 bases, with 6 bases between them. Germline CDR1 is SQVTM and CDR2 is ANQGSEA. The CDR3 covers 12 residues. CDR3 coding DNA: TGCAGCGTTGAATTCCCGAACTATGGCTACACCTTC. Translating it yields CSVEFPNYGYTF.

The genes are TRBV11-3 and TRBJ2-3, with a possible D match to TRBD1 (5 bases). With 5 bases removed from V and 4 bases from J, the gap between germline ends came to 13 bases. Germline CDR1 is SGHNT and CDR2 is YENEEA. CDR3 length equals 14 residues. CDR3: CASSPAQGSDTQYF. The CDR3 coding sequence is TGTGCCAGCAGCCCGGCGCAGGGTTCAGATACGCAGTATTTT. Together with reference TRBV11-3 and TRBJ2-3, the CDR3 gives the full variable domain: EAGVVQSPRYKIIEKKQPVAFWCNPISGHNTLYWYLQNLGQGPELLIRYENEEAVDDSQLPKDRFSAERLKGVDSTLKIQPAELGDSAVYLCASSPAQGSDTQYFGPGTRLTVL.

The chain is built from TRBV9 and TRBJ1-1; D possibly corresponds to TRBD1 (5 bases). Per the germline V gene, CDR1 is SGDLS and CDR2 is YYNGEE. The CDR3 runs to 14 residues. Trimming took 3 bases from V and 2 from J, leaving 11 bases between them. The CDR3 sequence: CASSADRENTEAFF. The CDR3 DNA reads as TGTGCCAGCAGCGCAGACAGAGAAAACACTGAAGCTTTCTTT.

The DNA for the CDR3 is TGTGCCAGCAGCGTGGACAGGGGGGGCTACAATGAGCAGTTCTTC. Protein product: CASSVDRGGYNEQFF. The J gene is TRBJ2-1, the V gene TRBV9; TRBD1 matches 10 bases. This CDR3 spans 15 amino acids. In germline, CDR1 is SGDLS, CDR2 YYNGEE. With 2 bases clipped from V and 3 bases from J, the junction kept 2 bases outside the gene matches.

This clone was picked up a small number of times. The rearrangement uses TRBV15 and TRBJ2-1, with 8 bases matching TRBD1. Germline CDR1 is LNHNV and CDR2 is YYDKDF (reference sequence). This CDR3 is 14 amino acids long. Unmatched junction bases numbered 9, after V lost 9 bases and J lost 5 bases. The DNA for the CDR3 is TGTGCCACAACGGACAGGGAAGATCACAATGAGCAGTTCTTC. Translating gives CATTDREDHNEQFF.

The chain employs TRBV4-2 and TRBJ2-7; perhaps TRBD2 as D (6 bases). The CDR3 consists of 17 residues. Germline CDR1 reads LGHNA; CDR2 reads YNFKEQ. Trimming shortened V by 3 bases and J by 4 bases, and 22 bases separated the two germline ends. CDR3 sequence: CASSQDPLAEVGYEQYF. Here the CDR3 DNA reads TGTGCCAGCAGCCAGGACCCACTAGCCGAGGTGGGGTACGAGCAGTACTTC.

The count of this clone is one. V and J are TRBV5-1 and TRBJ1-4; possible D gene TRBD1, 6 bases. There are 16 residues in the CDR3. Germline CDR1 is SGHRS and CDR2 is YFSETQ. The V end lost 3 bases, the J end lost 4 bases, and 16 bases lay between the germline ends. The CDR3 nucleotides read TGCGCCAGCAGCTCACAGACGGGACAAATTAATGAAAAACTGTTTTTT. Translated: CASSSQTGQINEKLFF. Complete variable domain (other parts from reference TRBV5-1 and TRBJ1-4): KAGVTQTPRYLIKTRGQQVTLSCSPISGHRSVSWYQQTPGQGLQFLFEYFSETQRNKGNFPGRFSGRQFSNSRSEMNVSTLELGDSALYLCASSSQTGQINEKLFFGSGTQLSVL.

This clone has just one count. The gene calls are TRBV29-1 and TRBJ1-5; D is perhaps TRBD1 (6 bases). The CDR3 extends over 14 amino acids. Germline CDR1 is SQVTM and CDR2 is ANQGSEA. V was shortened by 6 bases and J by 5 bases, with 17 bases between the two germline ends. The CDR3 loop is CSVRGAGVDQPQHF. The CDR3 DNA reads TGCAGCGTCCGGGGAGCAGGGGTAGATCAGCCCCAGCATTTT.

The rearrangement links TRBV19 to TRBJ1-4; weak D call: TRBD1 (6 bases). This CDR3 contains 15 residues. Trimming took off 7 bases at V and 1 base at J, with 13 bases between the two ends. Germline V gene data show CDR1 as LNHDA and CDR2 as SQIVND (reference sequence). DNA of the CDR3: TGTGCCAGTAAGGAAACAGGGTTAACTAATGAAAAACTGTTTTTT. Its protein is CASKETGLTNEKLFF.

The chain recombines TRBV5-4 with TRBJ1-1; 8 bases align to TRBD1. Germline CDR1 SGHNT, CDR2 YYREEE (reference sequence). J gave up 6 bases and V 3 bases, and 7 bases lay outside the gene matches. This CDR3 has 14 residues. The chain's CDR3 is CASSSGGNQAEAFF. The CDR3 DNA reads TGTGCCAGCAGCTCAGGGGGCAATCAAGCTGAAGCTTTCTTT.

The CDR3 protein is CASSLRDRQSGWGYTF. The CDR3 DNA reads TGTGCCAGCAGCTTAAGGGACAGGCAGTCGGGGTGGGGCTACACCTTC. The chain carries TRBV5-4 and TRBJ1-2; TRBD1 matches at 8 bases. CDR3 size: 16 residues. CDR1 and CDR2 from the germline V gene are SGHNT and YYREEE (reference sequence). Germline trimming cut 2 bases from V and 8 bases from J; bases unmatched to any gene: 14.

The rearrangement uses TRBV15 and TRBJ2-6, with 9 bases lining up with TRBD1. Germline V lookup: CDR1 LNHNV, CDR2 YYDKDF (reference sequence). V shed 0 bases and J 3 bases; nucleotides not matched to a gene: 9. The length of the CDR3 is 19 residues. The CDR3 nucleotides read TGTGCCACCAGCAGAGATTACGGACAGGGGAAGGGTGGGGCCAACGTCCTGACTTTC. It yields the protein CATSRDYGQGKGGANVLTF. Looking up the rest from reference TRBV15 and TRBJ2-6 gives the full variable domain: DAMVIQNPRYQVTQFGKPVTLSCSQTLNHNVMYWYQQKSSQAPKLLFHYYDKDFNNEADTPDNFQSRRPNTSFCFLDIRSPGLGDTAMYLCATSRDYGQGKGGANVLTFGAGSRLTVL.

This chain links TRBV7-2 with TRBJ1-1; D is unclear. The germline gives CDR1 SGHTA, CDR2 FQGNSA. The CDR3 consists of 13 residues. Trimming took 2 bases from V and 7 from J, leaving 11 bases between them. For the CDR3, the DNA is TGTGCCAGCAGCTTAACGGAAGGACTTGAAGCTTTCTTT. Residues: CASSLTEGLEAFF.

This chain connects TRBV4-2 to TRBJ1-4; possibly TRBD1 for D (6 bases). Per the germline V gene, CDR1 is LGHNA and CDR2 is YNFKEQ. The V end lost 0 bases, the J end lost 6 bases, and 14 bases lay between the germline ends. The CDR3 contains 16 residues. The CDR3 coding sequence is TGTGCCAGCAGCCAAGATAGAGGTCAGGGGTATGAAAAACTGTTTTTT. Its protein is CASSQDRGQGYEKLFF.